This T cell receptor (beta chain) was identified in a study of tumor and adjacent non-tumor tissue in lung cancer (dated by TCRdb to 2017 to 2018). Describing the broader study: The cohort included about a dozen adenocarcinoma, 2 squamous cell carcinoma and 1 small cell lung cancer patients. The 15 enrolled patients, of whom about 10 were men and 5 were women, were aged roughly 30 to 80 years and were diagnosed with TNM stage I to III disease. A total of 95 million to 150 million productive TCRbeta reads were generated by sequencing, corresponding to an average of approximately 4.5 million reads per sample. The study compared bulk TCRbeta repertoires between lung tumor tissue and matched distant non-tumor lung tissue from over twelve lung cancer patients. For each patient, one tumor sample and one normal lung sample were taken, giving about 31 paired specimens that underwent TCRbeta CDR3 sequencing. Points the paper makes about the study in general: Tumor tissue showed significantly greater TCR diversity (inverse Simpson) than normal lung tissue (about 400 vs 180, P = 0.0075, Mann-Whitney U test). With only around 15 patients in the cohort, the authors noted that larger samples and more detailed clinical data are needed. Neither the sequencing platform nor unique molecular identifiers are mentioned in the methods. Younger patients had significantly higher TCR diversity, and higher tumor TCR diversity was associated with shorter overall and disease-free survival. Because peripheral blood was not sequenced, the blood TCRbeta repertoires of the lung cancer patients in the study went unexamined. A significantly larger cumulative share of the repertoire was made up by the top 100 clones in normal lung than in tumor tissue.

Regarding this clonotype: The antigen it binds to is not known. Its ends do not fully match the called genes, so a read error is possible.

RNA was extracted from bulk unsorted tissue and checked for quality with a NanoDrop ND-1000 and an Agilent 2100. All donors had newly diagnosed lung cancer, had not received prior chemotherapy, and were admitted for thoracic surgery in China between August and November 2014. Anyone who had undergone radiotherapy or chemotherapy before, or who had another cancer at the same time, was left out of the study. Surgical tissue pieces of about 1-2.2 cm3 were preserved in RNAlater solution and stored at -80 °C until use. Libraries were made using multiplex PCR. The instrument given in TCRdb is Illumina HiSeq 2500. TCRbeta libraries were constructed through three rounds of nested PCR with primers (Table S4) according to protocols adapted from ARM-PCR. Before sequencing, PCR products of 200-500 bp were cut from the gel and purified using the QIAquick gel extraction kit. The paper's data handling went like this. Reads were cleaned using Trimmomatic, were merged into complete CDR3 sequences using FLASH, and were assigned to V(D)J germline segments using MiTCR. Clonal diversity was computed as the inverse Simpson's index with VDJtools. In-frame sequences without a premature stop codon were defined as productive reads. TCRdb handled the public reads itself, with Q25 trimming in fastp and clone calling in MiXCR, and kept productive beta chains. Every distinct CDR3 protein forms one entry, paired with its most common genes and DNA. The V and J calls were determined by TCRdb, not by the authors. Present in this sample are about 110,000 distinct CDR3 sequences, 84% of which were seen just once. About 23% of the sample belongs to the ten largest clones.

CDR1 is given as SGHTA and CDR2 as FQGTGA, both from the germline V gene. The CDR3 runs 15 residues from the cysteine to the phenylalanine. The only DNA kept is the CDR3, 45 bases in frame from the first base. Sequenced input: lung tumor tissue. The chain joins TRBV7-3 to TRBJ1-2, with TRBD1 perhaps the D gene, on 6 matching bases. The TCR originated in a man aged 65 to 85 with non-small cell lung cancer. The bases read TGTGCCAACAGCCCGATGGGGGGCGTAATGTATGGCTACACCTTC. The resulting protein is CANSPMGGVMYGYTF.